This TCR beta chain comes out of a study of molecular identifiers for immune sequencing clone quantification. As for the study in general: Four of five RNA aliquots from roughly 21,000 or 96,000 naive CD8 T cells were sequenced. Broader study findings: Investigators reportedly could detect spiked Jurkat TCR RNA from one cell among approximately 1.1 million naive cells.

A few counts support this clonotype. Its antigen is unidentified. Germline V gives CDR1 LGHNA, CDR2 YSLEER. V lost 0 bases, J lost 2 bases, and 17 bases lay in between. The CDR3 extends over 17 amino acids. TCRdb called the PCR reads again in MiXCR, with one record for every CDR3 protein. The sample has under 600,000 distinct CDR3 sequences, under 30% seen once. Sorting isolated naive CD8 T cells as CD8+CD4-CCR7+CD45RA+ events. Sample: naive CD8+ T cells from blood, with Jurkat cell RNA spiked in. Regarding subset: FACS-sorted CD8+CD4-CCR7+CD45RA+ naive T cells. The J gene is TRBJ2-7, the V gene TRBV4-3; tentatively, D is TRBD1 (6 bases). This clonotype was sampled from a human donor in good health. Some libraries in this study had Jurkat cell RNA spiked in. The CDR3 region is CASSQDTNRVLPYEQYF. For the CDR3, the DNA is TGCGCCAGCAGCCAAGATACTAACAGGGTCCTCCCCTACGAGCAGTACTTC.